One and the same sample provided the 28 T cell receptor beta chains below, sequenced in a study of blood T cell repertoires in COVID-19. Clones were read by immunoSEQ multiplex PCR, and TCRdb kept only the in-frame ones, dropping some. This sample has more than 150,000 clones, with approximately 90% found just once. The sequenced material came from peripheral blood. The receptors shown here come from a man aged 70 or older with active or convalescent COVID-19.

The genes are TRBV7-8 and TRBJ1-3; D is uncertain. Trimming stripped 1 base from V and 0 bases from J, with 10 bases between. From germline, CDR1 is SGHVS and CDR2 FQNEAQ. This CDR3 is built from 16 residues. CDR3 nucleotides: TGTGCCAGCAGCTTAGGGACGGGGAGCTCTGGAAACACCATATATTTT. Its translation: CASSLGTGSSGNTIYF.

The chain links TRBV6-5 to TRBJ1-1; D is possibly TRBD1 (6 bases). The CDR3 loop spans 15 amino acids. With 4 bases removed from V and 0 bases from J, the gap between germline ends came to 12 bases. CDR1 is MNHEY, CDR2 SVGAGI, per germline. Written as DNA, the CDR3 is TGTGCCAGCAGTTGGCGAGGGGACATGAACACTGAAGCTTTCTTT. Protein product: CASSWRGDMNTEAFF.

This chain joins TRBV18 and TRBJ2-2; 7 nucleotides match TRBD1. J was trimmed by 1 base and V by 5 bases; bases with no gene match: 7. Germline values: CDR1 KGHSH, CDR2 LQKENI. CDR3 size: 16 residues. In DNA, the CDR3 is TGTGCCAGCTCATCCCGACAGGGTCAGAACACCGGGGAGCTGTTTTTT. It specifies CASSSRQGQNTGELFF. Variable domain in full (rest from reference TRBV18 and TRBJ2-2): NAGVMQNPRHLVRRRGQEARLRCSPMKGHSHVYWYRQLPEEGLKFMVYLQKENIIDESGMPKERFSAEFPKEGPSILRIQQVVRGDSAAYFCASSSRQGQNTGELFFGEGSRLTVL.

This rearrangement joins TRBV24-1 to TRBJ2-2; 8 bases line up with TRBD2. Germline V gives CDR1 KGHDR, CDR2 SFDVKD. The junction had 6 bases not matched to a gene; V was cut back by 3 bases and J by 4 bases. The CDR3 consists of 16 residues. In nucleotides, the CDR3 is TGTGCCACCAGTGATACTAGCGGCCTACGCACCGGGGAGCTGTTTTTT. Amino acids: CATSDTSGLRTGELFF.

This clone was recorded only once. CDR3 coding DNA: TGTGCCAGCAGCCCAGGTGGGCCGGGGGAGACCCAGTACTTC. This sequence encodes CASSPGGPGETQYF. The gene calls are TRBV11-2 and TRBJ2-5; perhaps TRBD2 as D (5 bases). Germline V gives CDR1 SGHAT, CDR2 FQNNGV. V lost 5 bases and J 5 bases, leaving 15 bases between the germline ends. This CDR3 spans 14 amino acids.

V is TRBV5-6 and J is TRBJ2-7, with unresolved D. This CDR3 is 13 amino acids long. Germline V gene sequence: CDR1 SGHDT, CDR2 YYEEEE. V dropped 3 bases and J dropped 2 bases, with 9 bases sitting between them. CDR3 sequence (DNA): TGTGCCAGCAGCTCCCTCCGGGCCTACGAGCAGTACTTC. This sequence encodes CASSSLRAYEQYF.

The genes are TRBV11-2 and TRBJ2-7, with 12 nucleotides matching TRBD2. J lost 3 bases, V lost 1 base, and 1 base had no gene match. The CDR3 length is 15 residues. CDR1 SGHAT and CDR2 FQNNGV come from the germline V gene. CDR3 coding DNA: TGTGCCAGCAGCTTAGGACTAGCGGGAGACTACGAGCAGTACTTC. Encoded protein: CASSLGLAGDYEQYF.

V and J are TRBV5-8 and TRBJ1-1; 8 bases align to TRBD1. This CDR3 is 14 amino acids long. From germline, CDR1 is SGHTS and CDR2 YDEGEE. V gave up 1 base and J gave up 6 bases; unmatched junction bases: 5. The CDR3 reads CASSLQGATPEAFF. Here the CDR3 DNA reads TGTGCCAGCAGCTTGCAGGGGGCGACGCCTGAAGCTTTCTTT. The full variable domain, its missing parts supplied by reference TRBV5-8 and TRBJ1-1, is EAGVTQSPTHLIKTRGQQATLRCSPISGHTSVYWYQQALGLGLQFLLWYDEGEERNRGNFPPRFSGRQFPNYSSELNVNALELEDSALYLCASSLQGATPEAFFGQGTRLTVV.

The chain is built from TRBV30 and TRBJ2-7; possibly TRBD2 for D (6 bases). The CDR3 is 14 amino acids. V gave up 1 base and J gave up 1 base, with 11 bases separating them. Germline values: CDR1 GTSNPN, CDR2 SVGIG (reference sequence). In nucleotides, the CDR3 is TGTGCCTGGAGTGGGCGGGGACGTTCCTACGAGCAGTACTTC. It codes for CAWSGRGRSYEQYF.

This clone was seen a handful of times. V and J are TRBV7-2 and TRBJ1-1; a possible D gene is TRBD1 (6 bases). Germline V gene data show CDR1 as SGHTA and CDR2 as FQGNSA. Trimming took off 7 bases at V and 4 bases at J, with 13 bases between the two ends. The CDR3 spans 13 residues. The CDR3 DNA follows: TGTGCCAGCACCCGTACAGGGATCACTGAAGCTTTCTTT. Translation: CASTRTGITEAFF.

CDR3 sequence: CASSYPRTVWVNTEAFF. CDR3 in DNA: TGTGCCAGCAGTTACCCCCGGACAGTCTGGGTGAACACTGAAGCTTTCTTT. V usage is TRBV6-2 or TRBV6-3 and J usage is TRBJ1-1; D may be TRBD1 (6 bases). This CDR3 region has 17 residues. The V end lost 2 bases, the J end lost 0 bases, and 16 bases lay between the germline ends. Germline V gene sequence: CDR1 MNHEY, CDR2 SVGEGT.

The chain combines TRBV10-1 with TRBJ2-7; D may be TRBD2 (5 bases). V lost 2 bases and J 6 bases, leaving 11 bases between the germline ends. This CDR3 has 13 amino acids. Germline assignment: CDR1 WNHNN and CDR2 SYGVQD (reference sequence). The CDR3 region is CASSEEGEVEQYF. For the CDR3, the DNA is TGCGCCAGCAGTGAGGAGGGCGAGGTCGAGCAGTACTTC.

V is TRBV14 and J is TRBJ2-3; D might be TRBD2 (6 bases). There are 13 residues in the CDR3. Germline V gives CDR1 SGHDN, CDR2 FVKESK. Between the trimmed V and J ends, which lost 0 bases and 14 bases, there was a span of 15 bases. The CDR3 bases are TGTGCCAGCAGCCAAGATCTTGCGGGATTGCGGTATTTT. It encodes CASSQDLAGLRYF.

The V gene is TRBV21-1, the J gene TRBJ1-6; the table calls TRBD1, which could not be checked here. TRBV21-1 counts as a pseudogene. CDR3 size: 13 residues. Written as DNA, the CDR3 is TGTGCCATACGGGACACCGATAATTCACCCCTCCACTTT. Its translation is CAIRDTDNSPLHF.

The rearrangement links TRBV4-3 to TRBJ2-7; D is perhaps TRBD2 (6 bases). V lost 1 base and J 5 bases, leaving 15 bases between the germline ends. CDR1 is LGHNA and CDR2 is YSLEER in the germline V gene. CDR3 length: 15 residues. CDR3 sequence: CASSQGEGGTHEQYF. The CDR3 DNA reads TGCGCCAGCAGCCAAGGGGAAGGCGGGACCCACGAGCAGTACTTC.

In this sample, this clone turned up once. This CDR3 reads CASSFYQGEQYF. The CDR3 DNA follows: TGTGCCAGCAGTTTCTACCAGGGGGAGCAGTACTTC. The J gene is TRBJ2-7, the V gene TRBV27; possibly TRBD1 for D (6 bases). The CDR3 contains 12 residues. V was cut by 3 bases and J by 7 bases, with 10 bases left in between. CDR1 is MNHEY and CDR2 is SMNVEV in the germline V gene (reference sequence).

This clone was recorded only once. The sample has other DNA sequences that encode this CDR3 too. The J gene is TRBJ1-6, the V gene TRBV28, with a weak D call TRBD1 (6 bases). V shed 7 bases and J shed 6 bases, with 13 bases lying between them. The CDR3 has 14 amino acids. Germline CDR1 MDHEN, CDR2 SYDVKM. CDR3 protein: CASTWGRGNSPLHF. The CDR3 DNA sequence: TGTGCCAGCACCTGGGGCAGGGGTAATTCACCCCTCCACTTT.

The genes are TRBV30 and TRBJ2-2; 10 positions match TRBD1. J was trimmed by 8 bases and V by 2 bases; bases with no gene match: 8. This CDR3 is 15 amino acids long. Germline assignment: CDR1 GTSNPN and CDR2 SVGIG (reference sequence). For the CDR3, the DNA is TGTGCCTGGAGTACCCTTGGACAGGGGGTAGGGGAGCTGTTTTTT. This gives the protein CAWSTLGQGVGELFF.

This clone was counted between two and nine times. The chain is built from TRBV15 and TRBJ1-1; 7 nucleotides agree with TRBD1. Germline CDR1 and CDR2: LNHNV and YYDKDF (reference sequence). This CDR3 contains 18 residues. The J segment lost 0 bases and the V segment lost 1 base, leaving 11 bases of the junction unmatched. The chain's CDR3 is CATSRGYRGRFLNTEAFF. The CDR3 DNA is TGTGCCACCAGCAGAGGATACAGGGGTAGGTTTCTGAACACTGAAGCTTTCTTT.

V and J are TRBV7-2 and TRBJ2-5; 8 bases align to TRBD2. CDR1 and CDR2 (germline): SGHTA, FQGNSA. Unmatched junction bases numbered 8, after V lost 5 bases and J lost 6 bases. This CDR3 has 14 residues. The CDR3 bases are TGTGCCAGCAGCCCCGGGGGGGGTTTGAAGACCCAGTACTTC. This gives the protein CASSPGGGLKTQYF.

The V and J genes are TRBV6-2 or TRBV6-3 and TRBJ2-1; 7 bases match TRBD2. The length of the CDR3 is 14 residues. J gave up 1 base and V 5 bases, and 2 bases lay outside the gene matches. Germline assignment: CDR1 MNHEY and CDR2 SVGEGT. The CDR3 is CASSLADSYNEQFF. In DNA, the CDR3 is TGTGCCAGCAGTCTAGCGGATTCCTACAATGAGCAGTTCTTC.

This sequence joins TRBV28 and TRBJ2-7, with a tentative D call TRBD2 (5 bases). Trimming stripped 6 bases from V and 2 bases from J, with 14 bases between. This CDR3 is 14 amino acids long. Germline-derived CDR1 and CDR2 are MDHEN and SYDVKM. The CDR3, as DNA: TGTGCCAGCAGAGGCTCGACTACCCCCTACGAGCAGTACTTC. It encodes CASRGSTTPYEQYF. The whole variable domain, remainder taken from reference TRBV28 and TRBJ2-7, is DVKVTQSSRYLVKRTGEKVFLECVQDMDHENMFWYRQDPGLGLRLIYFSYDVKMKEKGDIPEGYSVSREKKERFSLILESASTNQTSMYLCASRGSTTPYEQYFGPGTRLTVT.

The chain is built from TRBV6-2 or TRBV6-3 and TRBJ1-5, with a tentative D call TRBD1 (5 bases). V lost 6 bases, J lost 0 bases, and 21 bases lay in between. The CDR3 sequence is 18 residues long. CDR1 and CDR2 from the germline V gene are MNHEY and SVGEGT. This chain's CDR3 is CASSPHLRAGDSNQPQHF. CDR3 coding DNA: TGTGCCAGCAGCCCCCACCTGAGGGCGGGGGATAGCAATCAGCCCCAGCATTTT.

The J gene is TRBJ1-4, the V gene TRBV5-1, with 7 bases lining up with TRBD1. V was pared by 6 bases and J by 5 bases, with 7 bases of the junction left unmatched. The CDR3 runs 14 residues. CDR1 is SGHRS, CDR2 YFSETQ, per germline. CDR3 loop: CASKMGQNNEKLFF. DNA of the CDR3: TGCGCCAGCAAAATGGGACAGAACAATGAAAAACTGTTTTTT. The variable domain in full, with the rest retrieved from reference TRBV5-1 and TRBJ1-4, is KAGVTQTPRYLIKTRGQQVTLSCSPISGHRSVSWYQQTPGQGLQFLFEYFSETQRNKGNFPGRFSGRQFSNSRSEMNVSTLELGDSALYLCASKMGQNNEKLFFGSGTQLSVL.

The V and J genes are TRBV7-2 and TRBJ2-5; D gene uncertain. Germline-derived CDR1 and CDR2 are SGHTA and FQGNSA. The CDR3 totals 14 residues. Trimming took off 0 bases at V and 1 base at J, with 6 bases between the two ends. This chain's CDR3 is CASSLAAFQETQYF. CDR3 coding DNA: TGTGCCAGCAGCTTAGCGGCCTTCCAAGAGACCCAGTACTTC.

This chain connects TRBV5-1 to TRBJ2-5; 16 bases agree with TRBD2. The germline CDR1 and CDR2 sequences are SGHRS and YFSETQ. Trimming removed 5 bases from V and 1 base from J; junction bases left unmatched: 8. This CDR3 is 18 amino acids long. CDR3 sequence reads: CASRPGLAGGMRQETQYF. The CDR3 DNA is TGCGCCAGCAGACCGGGACTAGCGGGGGGGATGCGCCAAGAGACCCAGTACTTC.

The V call is TRBV11-2, the J call TRBJ2-5; no reliable D call. The V gene lost 0 bases and the J gene lost 4 bases, with 6 bases spanning the gap. The CDR3 runs to 13 residues. Germline CDR1 reads SGHAT; CDR2 reads FQNNGV. The DNA for the CDR3 is TGTGCCAGCAGCTTAGATCACGGAGAGACCCAGTACTTC. Translated: CASSLDHGETQYF.

The chain uses TRBV15 and TRBJ1-1, with 7 bases fitting TRBD1. V shed 3 bases, J shed 7 bases, and the junction held 11 bases outside the gene matches. This CDR3 region has 15 residues. Germline CDR1 and CDR2: LNHNV and YYDKDF (reference sequence). CDR3 nucleotides: TGTGCCACCAGCAGGGTGCAGGGGGTTCCAGGTGAAGCTTTCTTT. Encoded protein: CATSRVQGVPGEAFF.